This TCR beta chain is drawn from a study of blood T cell repertoires in COVID-19 (dated by TCRdb to about 2020). Turning to the overall study: The collaborator samples originated in the United States, Italy and Spain and spanned the acute and convalescent phases of COVID-19. Where available, HLA class I and class II types were taken from metadata supplied by the sample provider and were not determined by assay-based typing. Subjects who had been exposed to COVID-19, were actively infected with it, or had recovered from it provided the deeply sampled blood TCRbeta repertoires that made up the dataset. Nearly every sample came with metadata listing a de-identified subject ID, COVID-19 status, age in years and sex. A freely available public database, intended as a resource for researchers studying the immune response to SARS-CoV-2, is where the repertoires were released. The material from the prospective study consisted of cDNA or gDNA derived from T cells, B-cell-depleted T cells, or PBMCs. Samples were obtained from the ongoing ImmuneRACE study (first 160 participants) and from 950 to 1,500 subjects provided by 6 global collaborators.

Collaborating institutions collected whole blood in K2EDTA tubes following their own protocols. For TCRbeta analysis, collaborators shipped samples in one of three forms: frozen whole blood, isolated PBMCs, or DNA extracted from either of those sample types. The study at large found these results: Clinical and demographic metadata were provided uncurated, with the amount varying by source and participant.

The immunoSEQ Assay, a bias-controlled multiplex PCR, was used to amplify TCRbeta CDR3 regions from genomic DNA. In the original analysis: The number of nucleated cells in each sample was estimated from the amplification of reference gene primers within the assay. Sequence reads were collapsed and filtered to measure the absolute abundance of every unique TCRbeta CDR3 rearrangement. For each sample, productive Simpson clonality was calculated as the square root of Simpson's diversity index over productive rearrangements. Drawn from immuneACCESS, this table holds only the in-frame rearrangements with V and J called that TCRdb kept. Clones are partly lost; checked studies trace under half to an unresolved V gene and leave the rest unexplained. V and J calls and clone size are those listed in that table; D and trimming were worked out from the DNA. Counted in this sample were some 110,000 clones; 87% of them appeared once. Together, the top ten hold over 7% of the sample.

Worth noting for this clone: Its antigen remains undetermined. The sample holds no much larger clone one base away, and base qualities are not on file.

The germline V gene gives CDR1 as SQVTM and CDR2 as ANQGSEA. Inclusive of the bounding cysteine and phenylalanine, the CDR3 is 14 residues long. CDR3 DNA only is kept here, 42 bases in frame from base 1. Trimmed from V: 7 bases; trimmed from J: 12 bases; junction bases lacking a gene match: 11. This TCR came from a human donor in a cohort sampled during active COVID-19. The sample taken for sequencing was peripheral blood. The chain is encoded by TRBV29-1 joined to TRBJ2-1, with 14 bases aligning to TRBD2. The CDR3 in this case is CSGLIGLAGGGQFF. The DNA reads as follows: TGCAGCGGACTAATCGGACTAGCGGGGGGCGGGCAGTTCTTC.